Each of the 10 T cell receptor beta chains below was sequenced from the same sample in a study of T-cell reconstitution after alpha-beta-depleted transplantation in children. During its preparation, the TCRbeta library received unique molecular identifiers. Using its own MiXCR run on the PCR reads, TCRdb lists one record per CDR3 protein. The data contain roughly 350,000 distinct CDR3 sequences, 15% to 20% of them singletons. Sequencing used PBMCs, mostly from graft donor cells, obtained 360 days after TCRalphabeta/CD19-depleted stem cell transplant. The receptors were sampled from a male patient aged 2 to 10 who had a stem cell transplant for acute lymphoblastic leukemia, so the T cells may come from the graft donor.

V and J are TRBV29-1 and TRBJ2-7, with D perhaps given as TRBD1 or TRBD2 (6 bases each). Between the trimmed V and J ends, which lost 0 bases and 5 bases, there was a span of 14 bases. This CDR3 has 14 amino acids. Germline V gene sequence: CDR1 SQVTM, CDR2 ANQGSEA. CDR3 sequence: CSVEEFGGGDEQYF. CDR3 nucleotides: TGCAGCGTTGAAGAGTTCGGGGGCGGCGACGAGCAGTACTTC.

This sequence joins TRBV5-5 and TRBJ2-7; no definite D call. CDR1 and CDR2 from the germline V gene are SGHKS and YYEKEE (reference sequence). Between the trimmed V and J ends, which lost 0 bases and 2 bases, there was a span of 9 bases. This CDR3 contains 14 residues. The CDR3 sequence: CASSLGPPPYEQYF. In DNA form, the CDR3 reads TGTGCCAGCAGCTTGGGACCTCCACCCTACGAGCAGTACTTC.

This clonotype was found a few times. V is TRBV6-1 and J is TRBJ2-1; D gene ambiguous. V lost 1 base and J lost 2, with 15 bases in between. The CDR3 runs to 17 residues. The germline gives CDR1 MNHNS, CDR2 SASEGT. CDR3 sequence: CASSEVVAPRPYNEQFF. CDR3 coding DNA: TGTGCCAGCAGTGAAGTGGTGGCTCCCAGACCCTACAATGAGCAGTTCTTC.

This clonotype has just a few counts. J is TRBJ2-5 and V is TRBV12-3 or TRBV12-4; 10 nucleotides line up with TRBD2. This CDR3 is 15 amino acids long. Trimming removed 4 bases from V and 2 bases from J; junction bases left unmatched: 4. This CDR3 reads CASSSLAGQQETQYF. The CDR3 DNA reads TGTGCCAGCAGTTCACTAGCGGGACAGCAAGAGACCCAGTACTTC.

The chain is built from TRBV4-3 and TRBJ2-1; D is possibly TRBD1 (6 bases). The V gene's germline CDR1 is LGHNA and CDR2 YSLEER. The germline V and J ends were trimmed by 0 bases and 6 bases, with 18 bases remaining between them. The CDR3 covers 17 residues. CDR3 loop: CASSQDWGLGGSNEQFF. In DNA form, the CDR3 reads TGCGCCAGCAGCCAAGATTGGGGGCTAGGAGGTTCCAATGAGCAGTTCTTC.

V gene TRBV4-1 combines with J gene TRBJ2-6; TRBD1 might be the D (6 bases). Trimming removed 3 bases from V and 2 bases from J, with 11 bases in between. This CDR3 has 16 amino acids. CDR1 and CDR2 (germline): MGHRA, YSYEKL. The CDR3 region is CASSHYRVTGANVLTF. For the CDR3, the DNA is TGCGCCAGCAGCCATTACAGGGTCACTGGGGCCAACGTCCTGACTTTC.

This clonotype occurred a few times. The CDR3 region has the DNA TGCAGCGTCCGTTCCGGGACAGGGAAAGAGACCCAGTACTTC. It is translated as CSVRSGTGKETQYF. The rearrangement joins TRBV29-1 to TRBJ2-5; 9 bases map to TRBD1. This CDR3 is 14 amino acids long. Germline assignment: CDR1 SQVTM and CDR2 ANQGSEA. V gave up 6 bases and J gave up 3 bases; unmatched junction bases: 8. Full variable domain (rest looked up from reference TRBV29-1 and TRBJ2-5): SAVISQKPSRDICQRGTSLTIQCQVDSQVTMMFWYRQQPGQSLTLIATANQGSEATYESGFVIDKFPISRPNLTFSTLTVSNMSPEDSSIYLCSVRSGTGKETQYFGPGTRLLVL.

A few counts support this clonotype. This chain links TRBV28 with TRBJ2-1; TRBD2 matches at 7 bases. The CDR3 sequence is 15 residues long. Germline-derived CDR1 and CDR2 are MDHEN and SYDVKM. Trimming cost V 6 bases and J 1 base; bases outside gene matches: 6. The CDR3 bases are TGTGCCAGCAGCCGGTACGGGAGGTCCTACAATGAGCAGTTCTTC. Residues: CASSRYGRSYNEQFF.

This clonotype was found many times. The chain employs TRBV5-1 and TRBJ1-4, with D uncertain. Germline V CDR1 and CDR2: SGHRS, YFSETQ. There are 15 residues in the CDR3. The V gene lost 4 bases and the J gene lost 2 bases, with 12 bases spanning the gap. The CDR3 sequence: CASSTAGRTNEKLFF. For the CDR3, the DNA is TGCGCCAGCAGCACCGCGGGCCGGACTAATGAAAAACTGTTTTTT. The full variable domain, completed using reference TRBV5-1 and TRBJ1-4, is KAGVTQTPRYLIKTRGQQVTLSCSPISGHRSVSWYQQTPGQGLQFLFEYFSETQRNKGNFPGRFSGRQFSNSRSEMNVSTLELGDSALYLCASSTAGRTNEKLFFGSGTQLSVL.

This clonotype was detected a few times. The chain uses TRBV27 and TRBJ2-1, with TRBD2 identical over 10 bases. Germline-derived CDR1 and CDR2 are MNHEY and SMNVEV (reference sequence). V shed 5 bases and J 8 bases; nucleotides not matched to a gene: 15. CDR3 length equals 17 residues. The chain's CDR3 is CASSPLPSSGSLDEQFF. The CDR3, as DNA: TGTGCCAGCAGTCCCCTCCCCTCTAGCGGGAGCTTGGATGAGCAGTTCTTC.